This TCR beta chain was identified in a study of T cell changes during pregnancy in multiple sclerosis (dated by TCRdb to about 2019). A note on the overall study: Changes in the T cell repertoire over the course of pregnancy were examined in this study in women with multiple sclerosis.

Of note for this clone: Its target antigen remains unknown. No base-level quality is on record; no much larger clone is a single base apart.

The library came from the immunoSEQ multiplex PCR assay. This is the immuneACCESS table as TCRdb keeps it, with only in-frame sequences that have V and J called. A part of the clones is gone; compared with another copy, unresolved V genes explain less than half, and the rest is unexplained. The sample contains about 39,000 clones, nearly 90% of them found a single time. The ten largest clones add up to roughly 4% of the sample. The CDR3 has 16 amino acids, counting the end cysteine and phenylalanine. Only the CDR3 region is kept as DNA, spanning 48 bases read in frame from base 1. The CDR1 and CDR2 encoded by the germline V gene are SGHTA and FQGNSA. Germline trimming: 3 bases from V, 0 bases from J; junction bases outside gene matches: 7.

The sequenced sample was CD8+ T cells from peripheral blood mononuclear cells, obtained in the first trimester of pregnancy. The chain employs TRBV7-2 and TRBJ2-7; TRBD1 matches 8 bases in the middle. This sequence originates from a female donor with multiple sclerosis, enrolled in a pregnancy study. The base sequence is TGTGCCAGCAGCTTGGGCCCCGGGACAGGCTCCTACGAGCAGTACTTC. It codes for CASSLGPGTGSYEQYF.